In its sample, the clone carrying this T cell receptor (beta chain) was seen a few times. The target antigen is unknown. In TCRdb, the reads were re-called with MiXCR into one record per CDR3 protein. Here the sample spans 700,000 to 900,000 distinct CDR3 sequences, 25% to 30% being singletons. This entry belongs to a study of T cell repertoires in cytomegalovirus infection. Across the study: The study used recently identified HLA-C-restricted and well-studied HLA-B-restricted CMV epitopes.

The sequences come from cultured CD8+ T cells from PBMCs, collected from culture after CMV antigen stimulation. This TCR came from a human donor in good health (CMV status not recorded). Some clones in this sample may be carry-over from other donors' samples.

The CDR3, as DNA: TGTGCCAGCAGCAGTGCGGCCAATGAGCAGTTCTTC. Translated: CASSSAANEQFF. The chain is built from TRBV5-4 and TRBJ2-1; D ambiguous. Germline V gene data show CDR1 as SGHNT and CDR2 as YYREEE (reference sequence). The length of the CDR3 is 12 residues. V gave up 4 bases and J gave up 6 bases, with 8 bases separating them.